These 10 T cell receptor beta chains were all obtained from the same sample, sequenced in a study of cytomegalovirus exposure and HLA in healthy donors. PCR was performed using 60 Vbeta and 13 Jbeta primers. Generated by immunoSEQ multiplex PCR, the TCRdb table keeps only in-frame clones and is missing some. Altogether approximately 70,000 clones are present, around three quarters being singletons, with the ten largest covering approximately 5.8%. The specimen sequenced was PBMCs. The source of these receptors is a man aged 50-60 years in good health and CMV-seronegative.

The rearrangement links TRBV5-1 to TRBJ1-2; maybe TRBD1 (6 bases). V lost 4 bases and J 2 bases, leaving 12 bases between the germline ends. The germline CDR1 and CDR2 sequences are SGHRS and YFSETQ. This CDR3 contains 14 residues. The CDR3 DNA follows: TGCGCCAGCAGCCTCCTGGACAGAAACTATGGCTACACCTTC. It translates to CASSLLDRNYGYTF.

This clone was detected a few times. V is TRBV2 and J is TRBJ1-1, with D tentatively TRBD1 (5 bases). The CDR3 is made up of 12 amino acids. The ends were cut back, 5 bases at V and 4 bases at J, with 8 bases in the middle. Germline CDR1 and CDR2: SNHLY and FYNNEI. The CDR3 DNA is TGTGCCAGCAGTTACAGGAGCACTGAAGCTTTCTTT. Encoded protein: CASSYRSTEAFF.

Written as DNA, the CDR3 is TGCGCCAGCAGCTTGGAACAGGGAAGGAATCAGCCCCAGCATTTT. Protein sequence: CASSLEQGRNQPQHF. This chain connects TRBV5-1 to TRBJ1-5, with D possibly matching TRBD1 (6 bases). Germline assignment: CDR1 SGHRS and CDR2 YFSETQ. This CDR3 comprises 15 residues. With 0 bases removed from V and 4 bases from J, the gap between germline ends came to 11 bases.

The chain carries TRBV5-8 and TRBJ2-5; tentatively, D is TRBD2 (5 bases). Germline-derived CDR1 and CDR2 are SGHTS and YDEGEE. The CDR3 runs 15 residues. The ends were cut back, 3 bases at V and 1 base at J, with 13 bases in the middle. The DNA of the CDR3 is TGTGCCAGCAGCTCCGCGGGCGCGGGCCAAGAGACCCAGTACTTC. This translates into CASSSAGAGQETQYF.

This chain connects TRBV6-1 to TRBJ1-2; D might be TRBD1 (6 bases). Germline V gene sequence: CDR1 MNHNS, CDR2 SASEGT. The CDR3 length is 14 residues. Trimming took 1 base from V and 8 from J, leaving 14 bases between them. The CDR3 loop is CASSEGSGELGYTF. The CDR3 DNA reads TGTGCCAGCAGTGAAGGATCAGGGGAATTGGGCTACACCTTC.

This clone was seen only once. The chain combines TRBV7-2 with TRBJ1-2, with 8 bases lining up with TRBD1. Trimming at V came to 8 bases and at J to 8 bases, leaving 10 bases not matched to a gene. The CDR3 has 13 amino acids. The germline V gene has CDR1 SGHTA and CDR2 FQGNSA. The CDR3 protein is CASSGGDSRGYTF. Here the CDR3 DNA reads TGTGCCAGCTCAGGGGGCGATTCGAGAGGCTACACCTTC.

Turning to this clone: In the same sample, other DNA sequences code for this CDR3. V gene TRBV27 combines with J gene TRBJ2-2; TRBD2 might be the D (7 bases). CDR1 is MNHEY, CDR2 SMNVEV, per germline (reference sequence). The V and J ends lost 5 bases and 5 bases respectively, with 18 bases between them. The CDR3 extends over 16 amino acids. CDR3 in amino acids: CASSPRGGGGTGELFF. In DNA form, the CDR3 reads TGTGCCAGCAGTCCACGCGGGGGAGGGGGTACCGGGGAGCTGTTTTTT.

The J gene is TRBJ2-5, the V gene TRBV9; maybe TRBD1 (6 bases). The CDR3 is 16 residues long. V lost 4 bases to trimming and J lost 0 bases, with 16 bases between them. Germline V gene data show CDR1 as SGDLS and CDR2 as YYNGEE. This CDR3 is CASSLDGQTHQETQYF. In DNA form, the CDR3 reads TGTGCCAGCAGCCTAGACGGACAGACCCACCAAGAGACCCAGTACTTC.

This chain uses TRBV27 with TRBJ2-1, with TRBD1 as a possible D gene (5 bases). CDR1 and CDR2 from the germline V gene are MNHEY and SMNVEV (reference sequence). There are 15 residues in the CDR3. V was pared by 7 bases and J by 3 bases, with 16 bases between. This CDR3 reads CASKGFAENYNEQFF. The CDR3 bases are TGTGCCAGCAAGGGGTTCGCGGAAAACTACAATGAGCAGTTCTTC.

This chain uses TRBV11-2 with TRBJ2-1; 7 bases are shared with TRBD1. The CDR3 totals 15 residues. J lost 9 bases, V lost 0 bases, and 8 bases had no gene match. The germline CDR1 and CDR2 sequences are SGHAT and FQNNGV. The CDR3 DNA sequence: TGTGCCAGCAGCTTAGACAGACAGTCAGGGGGTGAGCAGTTCTTC. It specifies CASSLDRQSGGEQFF.